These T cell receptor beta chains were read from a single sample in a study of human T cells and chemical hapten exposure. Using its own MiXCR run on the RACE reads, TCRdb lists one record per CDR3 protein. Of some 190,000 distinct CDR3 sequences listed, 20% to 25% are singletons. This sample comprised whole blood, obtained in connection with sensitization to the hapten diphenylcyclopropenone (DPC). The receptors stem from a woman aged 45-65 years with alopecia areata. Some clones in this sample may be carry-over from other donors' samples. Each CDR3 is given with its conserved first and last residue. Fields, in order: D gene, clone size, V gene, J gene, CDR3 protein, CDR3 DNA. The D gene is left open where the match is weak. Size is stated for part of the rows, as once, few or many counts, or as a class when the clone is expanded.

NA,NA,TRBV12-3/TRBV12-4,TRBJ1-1,CASSLSPPPNTEAFF,TGTGCCAGCAGTTTGTCGCCCCCCCCTAACACTGAAGCTTTCTTT
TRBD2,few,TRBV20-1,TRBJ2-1,CSARGTRGLDEQFF,TGCAGTGCTAGAGGGACTAGAGGGCTCGATGAGCAGTTCTTC
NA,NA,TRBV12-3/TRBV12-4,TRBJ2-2,CASSLILSGELFF,TGTGCCAGCAGTTTGATTTTGTCCGGGGAGCTGTTTTTT
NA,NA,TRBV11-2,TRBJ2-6,CASSQHGANVLTF,TGTGCCAGCAGCCAGCATGGGGCCAACGTCCTGACTTTC
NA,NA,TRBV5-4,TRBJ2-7,CASSLQGPYEQYF,TGTGCCAGCAGCTTGCAGGGGCCCTACGAGCAGTACTTC
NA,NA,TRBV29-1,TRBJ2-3,CSVEKGADTQYF,TGCAGCGTGGAAAAAGGGGCAGATACGCAGTATTTT
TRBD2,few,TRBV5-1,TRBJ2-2,CASSSQAGTNTGELFF,TGCGCCAGCAGCTCGCAAGCGGGAACGAACACCGGGGAGCTGTTTTTT
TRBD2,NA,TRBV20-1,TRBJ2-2,CSARSGRGNTGELFF,TGCAGTGCTAGGAGCGGGAGGGGGAACACCGGGGAGCTGTTTTTT
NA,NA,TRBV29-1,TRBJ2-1,CSVTEHPYNEQFF,TGCAGCGTGACAGAACACCCCTACAATGAGCAGTTCTTC
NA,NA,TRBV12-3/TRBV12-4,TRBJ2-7,CASSRAAYEQYF,TGTGCCAGCAGTAGAGCGGCCTACGAGCAGTACTTC
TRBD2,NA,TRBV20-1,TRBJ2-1,CSAPGLAEYNEQFF,TGCAGTGCTCCGGGACTAGCGGAGTACAATGAGCAGTTCTTC
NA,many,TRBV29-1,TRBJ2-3,CSVPKVTADTQYF,TGCAGCGTTCCAAAAGTAACCGCAGATACGCAGTATTTT
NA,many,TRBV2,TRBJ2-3,CASSTGTTQYF,TGTGCCAGCAGTACCGGGACTACGCAGTATTTT
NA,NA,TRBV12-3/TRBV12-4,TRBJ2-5,CASSPTGQETQYF,TGTGCCAGCAGCCCCACGGGCCAAGAGACCCAGTACTTC
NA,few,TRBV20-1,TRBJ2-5,CSARDKQETQYF,TGCAGTGCGAGAGACAAACAAGAGACCCAGTACTTC
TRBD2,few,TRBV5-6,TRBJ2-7,CASSWSGGHEQYF,TGTGCCAGCAGCTGGAGCGGGGGTCACGAGCAGTACTTC
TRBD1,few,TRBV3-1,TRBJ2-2,CASSLRLGQGNTGELFF,TGTGCCAGCAGCCTCCGCCTAGGACAGGGGAACACCGGGGAGCTGTTTTTT
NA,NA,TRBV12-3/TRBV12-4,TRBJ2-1,CASSFSQGPYNEQFF,TGTGCCAGCAGTTTTAGCCAGGGGCCTTACAATGAGCAGTTCTTC
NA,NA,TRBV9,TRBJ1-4,CASSVEAGPLGEKLFF,TGTGCCAGCAGCGTAGAGGCAGGCCCCTTAGGAGAAAAACTGTTTTTT
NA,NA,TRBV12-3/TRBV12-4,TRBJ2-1,CASRGAHSAHNEQFF,TGTGCCAGCAGGGGTGCTCACTCGGCGCACAATGAGCAGTTCTTC
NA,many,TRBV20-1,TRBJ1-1,CSARVPGNTEAFF,TGCAGTGCTAGAGTTCCGGGGAACACTGAAGCTTTCTTT
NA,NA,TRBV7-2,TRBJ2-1,CASSFRPAAGFRDEQFF,TGTGCCAGCAGCTTCCGTCCGGCCGCCGGCTTCAGGGATGAGCAGTTCTTC
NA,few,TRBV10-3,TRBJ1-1,CAISENINRPEAFF,TGTGCCATCAGTGAAAATATAAACAGGCCTGAAGCTTTCTTT
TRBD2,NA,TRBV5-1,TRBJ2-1,CASSLAGTSGREDEQFF,TGCGCCAGCAGCTTGGCCGGGACTAGCGGGAGAGAAGATGAGCAGTTCTTC
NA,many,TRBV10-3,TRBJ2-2,CAIRQSQGSGELFF,TGTGCCATCAGACAATCCCAGGGATCCGGGGAGCTGTTTTTT
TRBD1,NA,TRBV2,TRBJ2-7,CASTGDYYEQYF,TGTGCCAGTACAGGGGATTACTACGAGCAGTACTTC
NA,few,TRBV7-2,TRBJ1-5,CASSLVTAGYQPQHF,TGTGCCAGCAGCTTAGTTACGGCAGGTTATCAGCCCCAGCATTTT